The next 32 T cell receptor beta chains were all read from a single sample in a study of shared T cell receptors in the human thymus. Sequenced by immunoSEQ multiplex PCR; TCRdb stores in-frame clones only, minus some. The sample comprises over 350,000 clones, more than 85% of which are singletons, and approximately 0.02% rests with the top ten. Sequenced sample: thymocytes. The receptors here all came from a human donor.

The rearrangement uses TRBV21-1 and TRBJ2-7; the DNA was not used to check the table's D call, TRBD2. TRBV21-1 represents a pseudogene. The CDR3 covers 15 residues. The CDR3: CASSTRTSGTPPQYF. CDR3 nucleotides: TGTGCCAGCAGCACTCGAACTAGCGGGACGCCACCCCAGTACTTC.

The rearrangement links TRBV18 to TRBJ2-5; 7 nucleotides align to TRBD2. CDR1 is KGHSH and CDR2 is LQKENI in the germline V gene. V gave up 4 bases and J gave up 3 bases; unmatched junction bases: 11. The CDR3 contains 16 residues. This CDR3 is CASSLSSGARKETQYF. In nucleotides, the CDR3 is TGTGCCAGCTCACTTTCTAGCGGCGCCCGAAAAGAGACCCAGTACTTC.

This chain uses TRBV28 with TRBJ1-3; D uncertain. The CDR3 is 15 residues long. CDR1 and CDR2 from the germline V gene are MDHEN and SYDVKM. V lost 2 bases and J 1 base, leaving 9 bases between the germline ends. The CDR3 here is CASSLGSASGNTIYF. DNA for the CDR3: TGTGCCAGCAGTTTAGGGTCGGCTTCTGGAAACACCATATATTTT.

This chain uses TRBV4-3 with TRBJ2-7; 7 positions match TRBD1. This CDR3 comprises 15 residues. The junction had 11 bases not matched to a gene; V was cut back by 3 bases and J by 6 bases. Germline assignment: CDR1 LGHNA and CDR2 YSLEER. In DNA form, the CDR3 reads TGCGCCAGCAGCCATGGGGCAAAACAGGGGTTCGAGCAGTACTTC. This sequence encodes CASSHGAKQGFEQYF.

The CDR3 protein is CASSLRERGPGTVSYNEQFF. CDR3 nucleotide sequence: TGTGCCAGCAGCTTAAGAGAGCGGGGGCCGGGGACGGTGTCCTACAATGAGCAGTTCTTC. The V and J genes are TRBV7-3 and TRBJ2-1; TRBD2 matches 8 bases. CDR1 is SGHTA, CDR2 FQGTGA, per germline. The CDR3 is made up of 20 amino acids. The V and J ends lost 1 base and 1 base, in that order; junction bases with no gene match: 15.

The chain employs TRBV7-9 and TRBJ2-7; TRBD1 agrees at 11 bases. J gave up 2 bases and V 5 bases, and 8 bases lay outside the gene matches. This CDR3 has 16 amino acids. Germline V gene lookup returns CDR1 SEHNR and CDR2 FQNEAQ (reference sequence). CDR3 sequence: CASSGLGTGGTYEQYF. The DNA of the CDR3 is TGTGCCAGCAGCGGTCTTGGGACAGGGGGTACCTACGAGCAGTACTTC.

The V gene is TRBV7-3, the J gene TRBJ2-1; 9 bases map to TRBD2. Per germline, CDR1 SGHTA and CDR2 FQGTGA. The CDR3 consists of 14 residues. V shed 7 bases, J shed 6 bases, and the junction held 7 bases outside the gene matches. The CDR3 region has the DNA TGTGCCAGCATCTTGGGGCGGGAGGGCAATGAGCAGTTCTTC. Amino acid sequence: CASILGREGNEQFF.

V is TRBV27 and J is TRBJ1-1, with 8 bases aligning to TRBD1. V lost 6 bases to trimming and J lost 3 bases; unmatched junction nucleotides: 6. Germline CDR1 is MNHEY and CDR2 is SMNVEV (reference sequence). The CDR3 has 14 amino acids. The CDR3 protein is CASSKPGGDTEAFF. The CDR3 nucleotides are TGTGCCAGCAGCAAACCAGGGGGCGACACTGAAGCTTTCTTT.

The rearrangement links TRBV27 to TRBJ2-7; 13 bases fit TRBD2. The V segment lost 8 bases and the J segment 2 bases; nucleotides outside the gene matches: 9. CDR3 length: 16 residues. Germline values: CDR1 MNHEY, CDR2 SMNVEV (reference sequence). CDR3 amino acids: CASGGTSGTGAYEQYF. CDR3 nucleotides: TGTGCCAGCGGGGGGACTAGCGGGACGGGGGCCTACGAGCAGTACTTC.

The V call is TRBV25-1, the J call TRBJ2-5; 9 nucleotides agree with TRBD1. The CDR3 loop spans 14 amino acids. Germline trimming cut 6 bases from V and 4 bases from J; bases unmatched to any gene: 6. Germline values: CDR1 MGHDK, CDR2 SYGVNS. CDR3 nucleotides: TGTGCCAGCAGGGAACAGGGGGCAACAGAGACCCAGTACTTC. Its translation is CASREQGATETQYF.

This clone was observed a single time. The chain combines TRBV10-3 with TRBJ2-6, with 9 positions matching TRBD1. V gave up 6 bases and J gave up 4 bases; unmatched junction bases: 16. Germline lookup yields CDR1 ENHRY and CDR2 SYGVKD. The CDR3 spans 19 residues. This CDR3 reads CAISTGSWDRAGGANVLTF. The CDR3, as DNA: TGTGCCATCAGCACTGGTTCGTGGGACAGGGCTGGAGGGGCCAACGTCCTGACTTTC.

J is TRBJ1-1 and V is TRBV7-3; weak D call: TRBD1 (6 bases). Germline lookup yields CDR1 SGHTA and CDR2 FQGTGA. V was cut by 5 bases and J by 5 bases, with 18 bases left in between. There are 15 residues in the CDR3. The CDR3 DNA is TGTGCCAGCAGCCTACAGGGTAAAGGGCAGACTGAAGCTTTCTTT. Amino acids: CASSLQGKGQTEAFF.

The chain links TRBV7-2 to TRBJ2-2; TRBD2 aligns across 7 bases. CDR1 is SGHTA, CDR2 FQGNSA, per germline. With 1 base clipped from V and 0 bases from J, the junction kept 5 bases outside the gene matches. This CDR3 has 17 amino acids. Here the CDR3 DNA reads TGTGCCAGCAGCTTAGAGGCTAGCGGTCCGAACACCGGGGAGCTGTTTTTT. Translated, it gives CASSLEASGPNTGELFF.

This clone was seen a handful of times. The rearrangement uses TRBV7-9 and TRBJ2-4, with 11 nucleotides matching TRBD2. The CDR3 consists of 19 residues. Germline assignment: CDR1 SEHNR and CDR2 FQNEAQ (reference sequence). With V trimmed by 4 bases and J by 2 bases, 13 bases remained unmatched. CDR3 DNA: TGTGCCAGCAGCTATAGCGGGAGGGGGGAGGTTTACACCAAAAACATTCAGTACTTC. Protein sequence: CASSYSGRGEVYTKNIQYF. The entire variable domain, with the rest obtained from reference TRBV7-9 and TRBJ2-4, is as follows: DTGVSQNPRHKITKRGQNVTFRCDPISEHNRLYWYRQTLGQGPEFLTYFQNEAQLEKSRLLSDRFSAERPKGSFSTLEIQRTEQGDSAMYLCASSYSGRGEVYTKNIQYFGAGTRLSVL.

This clone was counted a single time. The V and J genes are TRBV6-4 and TRBJ2-7, with D possibly being TRBD1 (5 bases). CDR3 length: 15 residues. V shed 2 bases and J shed 1 base, with 12 bases lying between them. CDR1 and CDR2 (germline): MRHNA, SNTAGT. The DNA for the CDR3 is TGTGCCAGCAGTGACGGCCAGGGTCCTTCCTACGAGCAGTACTTC. It translates to CASSDGQGPSYEQYF.

The chain carries TRBV30 and TRBJ2-1; D may be TRBD2 (6 bases). Germline loops: CDR1 GTSNPN, CDR2 SVGIG (reference sequence). The length of the CDR3 is 13 residues. V lost 7 bases and J 10 bases, leaving 20 bases between the germline ends. CDR3 sequence reads: CASRLSGRSEQFF. The CDR3 DNA reads as TGTGCCTCCCGCCTTAGCGGACGTAGCGAGCAGTTCTTC.

The chain recombines TRBV6-5 with TRBJ1-2, with TRBD1 matching 7 bases. The V gene's germline CDR1 is MNHEY and CDR2 SVGAGI. V trimming: 5 bases; J trimming: 4 bases; junction bases outside the gene matches: 7. This CDR3 is 14 amino acids long. CDR3 coding DNA: TGTGCCAGCAGTGCGCGACAGGGACCCTATGGCTACACCTTC. Translation gives CASSARQGPYGYTF.

This chain connects TRBV28 to TRBJ2-7, with a weak D call TRBD2 (5 bases). CDR1 and CDR2 from the germline V gene are MDHEN and SYDVKM. The CDR3 extends over 13 amino acids. Trimming left V 5 bases short and J 5 bases short, with 13 bases between. CDR3 sequence reads: CASSPRRAHEQYF. CDR3 nucleotide sequence: TGTGCCAGCAGTCCGAGGCGGGCCCACGAGCAGTACTTC.

Written as DNA, the CDR3 is TGTGCCAGCAGGGGGTTGAGTTGGGGTGAGGATACGCAGTATTTT. Translated, it gives CASRGLSWGEDTQYF. The chain links TRBV28 to TRBJ2-3; no clear D gene. Deletions cut 6 bases from V and 6 bases from J, with 19 bases between. Germline values: CDR1 MDHEN, CDR2 SYDVKM. This CDR3 has 15 amino acids.

The chain is built from TRBV5-1 and TRBJ2-1, with D maybe TRBD2 (6 bases). The V end lost 0 bases, the J end lost 6 bases, and 22 bases lay between the germline ends. This CDR3 is 18 amino acids long. Germline CDR1 reads SGHRS; CDR2 reads YFSETQ. The CDR3 spells CASSLGLVLFGAGNEQFF. Here the CDR3 DNA reads TGCGCCAGCAGCTTGGGACTAGTTTTATTTGGGGCGGGCAATGAGCAGTTCTTC.

The V call is TRBV30, the J call TRBJ1-1; 7 nucleotides line up with TRBD1. The V segment lost 5 bases and the J segment 0 bases; nucleotides outside the gene matches: 3. Germline-derived CDR1 and CDR2 are GTSNPN and SVGIG (reference sequence). The CDR3 has 13 amino acids. CDR3 sequence: CAWDQGVNTEAFF. The CDR3, as DNA: TGTGCCTGGGACCAGGGGGTGAACACTGAAGCTTTCTTT.

The chain links TRBV28 to TRBJ2-7, with 8 bases fitting TRBD2. The CDR3 has 14 residues. The germline gives CDR1 MDHEN, CDR2 SYDVKM. V lost 4 bases and J lost 0; bases outside the gene matches: 2. CDR3 region: CASSYSGSSYEQYF. The CDR3 DNA sequence: TGTGCCAGCAGTTACAGCGGGAGCTCCTACGAGCAGTACTTC.

The chain is built from TRBV9 and TRBJ2-3; TRBD2 agrees at 14 bases. The CDR3 runs 18 residues. V lost 4 bases to trimming and J lost 6 bases; unmatched junction nucleotides: 13. CDR1 and CDR2 from the germline V gene are SGDLS and YYNGEE. The CDR3 loop reads CASSPGKTSGRVGDTQYF. The DNA for the CDR3 is TGTGCCAGCAGCCCCGGAAAGACTAGCGGGAGGGTCGGGGATACGCAGTATTTT.

This sequence joins TRBV6-5 and TRBJ1-1; D is undetermined. Germline CDR1 MNHEY, CDR2 SVGAGI. V gave up 0 bases and J gave up 2 bases, with 10 bases separating them. This CDR3 spans 15 amino acids. In nucleotides, the CDR3 is TGTGCCAGCAGTTACTCGAGGTCAGGAAACACTGAAGCTTTCTTT. Protein sequence: CASSYSRSGNTEAFF.

The chain couples TRBV7-3 to TRBJ2-7; 8 bases are a match to TRBD2. V shed 1 base, J shed 6 bases, and the junction held 5 bases outside the gene matches. The CDR3 sequence is 14 residues long. Germline loops: CDR1 SGHTA, CDR2 FQGTGA. CDR3 sequence (DNA): TGTGCCAGCAGCTTAAGTCGGGAGGGTGGCGAGCAGTACTTC. Translating gives CASSLSREGGEQYF.

V gene TRBV30 combines with J gene TRBJ2-1, with no clear D. The CDR3 consists of 11 residues. CDR1 and CDR2 from the germline V gene are GTSNPN and SVGIG (reference sequence). Trimming stripped 4 bases from V and 8 bases from J, with 9 bases between. The CDR3 DNA reads as TGTGCCTGGATCAGGCTGGATGAGCAGTTCTTC. Translated: CAWIRLDEQFF.

The V call is TRBV10-3, the J call TRBJ2-3; 7 nucleotides line up with TRBD2. CDR1 and CDR2 from the germline V gene are ENHRY and SYGVKD. The CDR3 consists of 16 residues. J lost 6 bases, V lost 6 bases, and 15 bases had no gene match. The CDR3 DNA reads TGTGCCATCAGGCCTAGTACGGGAGGAAGTAGGGATACGCAGTATTTT. This translates into CAIRPSTGGSRDTQYF.

V gene TRBV28 combines with J gene TRBJ2-4; unclear D gene. Trimming left V 5 bases short and J 3 bases short, with 11 bases between. The CDR3 totals 14 residues. Germline CDR1 MDHEN, CDR2 SYDVKM. The CDR3 DNA sequence: TGTGCCAGCAGTCCCGAGAATGACAAAAACATTCAGTACTTC. Translating gives CASSPENDKNIQYF.

V usage is TRBV10-3 and J usage is TRBJ2-7, with 8 bases aligning to TRBD2. This CDR3 spans 19 amino acids. Trimming removed 2 bases from V and 3 bases from J; junction bases left unmatched: 18. CDR1 and CDR2 (germline): ENHRY, SYGVKD. This CDR3 is CAISEALGGQIAGIYEQYF. In DNA form, the CDR3 reads TGTGCCATCAGTGAGGCGCTCGGTGGGCAGATAGCGGGAATCTACGAGCAGTACTTC.

The V call is TRBV7-3, the J call TRBJ2-1, with D perhaps TRBD2 (6 bases). The CDR3 extends over 16 amino acids. Germline V lookup: CDR1 SGHTA, CDR2 FQGTGA. The V end was cut by 0 bases, the J end by 7 bases, with 16 bases between. The CDR3 spells CASSLTRAREVNEQFF. In DNA, the CDR3 is TGTGCCAGCAGCTTAACGAGGGCCAGGGAGGTGAATGAGCAGTTCTTC.

This rearrangement joins TRBV27 to TRBJ2-7; D assignment may be TRBD1 or TRBD2 (5 bases each). Germline assignment: CDR1 MNHEY and CDR2 SMNVEV (reference sequence). V lost 5 bases, J lost 4 bases, and 15 bases lay in between. The length of the CDR3 is 14 residues. The CDR3 nucleotides read TGTGCCAGCAGTCGAGTGGGACGGCATTACGAGCAGTACTTC. Residues: CASSRVGRHYEQYF.

The count of this clone is one. The J gene is TRBJ2-3, the V gene TRBV4-3; no clear D. The CDR3 loop spans 14 amino acids. In germline, CDR1 is LGHNA, CDR2 YSLEER. V shed 6 bases and J shed 12 bases, with 22 bases lying between them. For the CDR3, the DNA is TGCGCCAGCAGTGTGACCCTCTGCACAGACGCCCAGTATTTT. Its protein is CASSVTLCTDAQYF.